This TCR beta chain was recorded in a study of beta chain features in type 1 diabetes. On the study more broadly: Patients shared similar age, gender and cell yields with healthy donors. Study-level results: In every one of the four CD4+ subsets, TCRB CDR3s were moderately but significantly shorter in Type 1 diabetes patients.

CD4+ naive, central memory, regulatory and stem cell-like memory subsets were isolated by sorting on CD45RO/CCR7/CD25/CD127/CD95/CD27. The table lists this clone with a few counts. What it binds is not known. Sequencing targeted expressed TCRB transcripts, as all isolated RNA had been reverse transcribed. Using immunoSEQ multiplex PCR, the repertoire was profiled, and TCRdb retains in-frame clones only, with some absent. Seen here are 310,000 or so clones, around 9.3% observed once, and the top ten hold 0.95% to 1.1%. Germline loops: CDR1 MDHEN, CDR2 SYDVKM. With 6 bases removed from V and 2 bases from J, the gap between germline ends came to 17 bases. This CDR3 is built from 16 residues.

The source material was central memory CD4+ T cells from blood. The chain employs TRBV28 and TRBJ2-1; TRBD1 or TRBD2 may be the D gene (6 bases each). The TCR was taken from a young man with type 1 diabetes. The CDR3 DNA follows: TGTGCCAGCAGCAGGCCCGGGGGCCGGCCCTACAATGAGCAGTTCTTC. It codes for CASSRPGGRPYNEQFF.